This T cell receptor (beta chain) was identified in a study of shared clonotypes between healthy human individuals. As for the study in general: Each donor had three CD4 naive, three CD4 memory, two CD8 naive and one CD8 memory plate.

Findings of the study overall: When naive CD4 clonotypes were compared across several donors, around 5% were shared.

CD8 cells classed as naive were CD45RO-negative and positively selected for CCR7, excluding terminally differentiated effector memory CD45RA+ cells. Concerning this clone itself: Its antigen remains unknown.

TCRdb's copy holds only in-frame clones and misses some; the assay was immunoSEQ multiplex PCR. The table includes roughly 2 million clones, about 94% detected once. The sequenced sample consisted of naive CD8+ T cells sorted from blood. This TCR was recovered from a man between 18 and 29 years old in good health.

The CDR3 loop reads CASSEEGRNQPQHF. In DNA form, the CDR3 reads TGTGCCAGCAGTGAGGAAGGACGCAATCAGCCCCAGCATTTT. J is TRBJ1-5 and V is TRBV2; no definite D call. The CDR3 totals 14 residues. V shed 3 bases and J shed 2 bases, with 8 bases lying between them. Germline lookup yields CDR1 SNHLY and CDR2 FYNNEI.